This is a list of T cell receptor beta chains from one sample in a study of blood T cell repertoires in COVID-19. Repertoires were generated with immunoSEQ multiplex PCR, while TCRdb's copy carries only in-frame clones and drops some. The repertoire holds about 300,000 clones, approximately 85% seen once, with less than 2.5% in the top ten. The sample comprised PBMCs or T cells enriched from blood (not recorded which). The receptor source for this set is a man aged 30-40 years who had recovered from COVID-19. Both conserved end residues are part of each CDR3. Fields, in order: D gene, clone size, CDR3 length, J gene, V gene, CDR3 DNA, CDR3 protein. D genes are given only for firm matches. Expanded clones get a size class; other rows say once, few or many, or leave the size out.

TRBD1	-	14	TRBJ1-1	TRBV19	TGTGCCAGTAGTATGGGGACAGGGAACACTGAAGCTTTCTTT	CASSMGTGNTEAFF
-	-	14	TRBJ1-1	TRBV6-5	TGTGCCAGCAGTTACGGGGAGGCGGGCACTGAAGCTTTCTTT	CASSYGEAGTEAFF
TRBD1	-	20	TRBJ1-5	TRBV24-1	TGTGCCACCAGTGATTTGGTATCGGTGAGGGGGCGATTGGGCAATCAGCCCCAGCATTTT	CATSDLVSVRGRLGNQPQHF
-	-	14	TRBJ1-3	TRBV2	TGTGCCAGCAGGAGCGCCTCTGCCCGAAGCACCATATATTTT	CASRSASARSTIYF
-	many	14	TRBJ1-1	TRBV19	TGTGCCAGTGATCCAGGGGTTTGGGTCACTGAAGCTTTCTTT	CASDPGVWVTEAFF
-	-	16	TRBJ1-4	TRBV7-2	TGTGCCAGCAGCCCCCCAGGGTGGGACTCTAATGAAAAACTGTTTTTT	CASSPPGWDSNEKLFF
-	once	16	TRBJ1-2	TRBV4-2	TGTGCCAGCAGCCCAGACCACAGGAGTTTGGGGAATGGCTACACCTTC	CASSPDHRSLGNGYTF
TRBD1	-	14	TRBJ1-6	TRBV5-1	TGCGCCAGCAGCGGGGACAGGGGGCTTTCACCCCTCCACTTT	CASSGDRGLSPLHF
TRBD2	-	16	TRBJ2-1	TRBV7-3	TGTGCCAGCAGCTTTGTGACGACTAGCGGGGAAAATGAGCAGTTCTTC	CASSFVTTSGENEQFF
TRBD1	-	14	TRBJ1-2	TRBV19	TGTGCCAGTTCACCCGACAGGGGGATAGATGGCTACACCTTC	CASSPDRGIDGYTF
TRBD1	once	15	TRBJ1-4	TRBV5-1	TGCGCCAGCAGCTTGGCCTGGACAGGGGGGGAAAAACTGTTTTTT	CASSLAWTGGEKLFF
-	-	13	TRBJ2-4	TRBV7-3	TGTGCCAGCAGCCCGAGTCCCGGGACTTTTCAGTACTTC	CASSPSPGTFQYF
TRBD1	-	19	TRBJ2-1	TRBV7-9	TGTGCCAGCAGCCGCCGAAGGCAGGGGGCTCAAGGCTCCTACAATGAGCAGTTCTTC	CASSRRRQGAQGSYNEQFF
-	-	13	TRBJ1-3	TRBV12-3/TRBV12-4	TGTGCCAGCGGGGCAGGGACTGGAAACACCATATATTTT	CASGAGTGNTIYF
-	-	12	TRBJ1-2	TRBV30	TGTGCCTGGGCCCGACAGGTCTATGGCTACACCTTC	CAWARQVYGYTF